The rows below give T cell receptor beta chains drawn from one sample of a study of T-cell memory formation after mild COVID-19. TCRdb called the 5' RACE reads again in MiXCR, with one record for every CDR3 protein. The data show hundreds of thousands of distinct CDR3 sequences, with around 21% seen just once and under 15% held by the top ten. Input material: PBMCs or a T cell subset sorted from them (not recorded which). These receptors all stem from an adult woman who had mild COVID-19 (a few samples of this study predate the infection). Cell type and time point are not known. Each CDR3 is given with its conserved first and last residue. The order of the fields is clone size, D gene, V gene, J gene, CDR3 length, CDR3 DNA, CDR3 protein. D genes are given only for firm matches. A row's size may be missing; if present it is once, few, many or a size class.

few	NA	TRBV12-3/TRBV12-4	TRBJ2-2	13	TGTGCCAGCAGTTTGTCCGGGGGCGGGGAGCTGTTTTTT	CASSLSGGGELFF
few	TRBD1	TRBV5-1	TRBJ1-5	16	TGCGCCAGCAGCCCAGGGACAGGGGGCAGGGGTCAGCCCCAGCATTTT	CASSPGTGGRGQPQHF
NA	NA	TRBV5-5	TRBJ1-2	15	TGTGCCAGCAGCTTGGCCCGGGGTGAAGGGCATGGCTACACCTTC	CASSLARGEGHGYTF
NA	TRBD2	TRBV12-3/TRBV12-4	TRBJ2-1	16	TGTGCCAGCAGTGCTCCCGGGGGGAGGAACCACAATGAGCAGTTCTTC	CASSAPGGRNHNEQFF
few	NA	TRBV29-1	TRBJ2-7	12	TGCAGCGTTGGGACAGCGGTCTACGAGCAGTACTTC	CSVGTAVYEQYF
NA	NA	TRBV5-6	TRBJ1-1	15	TGTGCCAGCAGCTTGGTCTCGGCATCAGGCACTGAAGCTTTCTTT	CASSLVSASGTEAFF
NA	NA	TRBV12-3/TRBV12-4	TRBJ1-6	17	TGTGCCAGCAGTTTAGGATCCTGGGGAGGACATAATTCACCCCTCCACTTT	CASSLGSWGGHNSPLHF
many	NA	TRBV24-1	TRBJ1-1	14	TGTGCCACCAGTGCCGGGGGGGTGGTCGCTGAAGCTTTCTTT	CATSAGGVVAEAFF
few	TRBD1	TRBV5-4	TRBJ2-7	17	TGTGCCAGCAGCTGGGGGACAGGGAGGTCCGGTTCGCGTGAGCAGTACTTC	CASSWGTGRSGSREQYF
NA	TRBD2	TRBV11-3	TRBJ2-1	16	TGTGACAGCAGCTTAATTGGCGGGAGCCGTTACAATGAGCAGTTCTTC	CDSSLIGGSRYNEQFF
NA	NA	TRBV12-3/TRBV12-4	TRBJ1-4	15	TGTGCCAGCACCACAAGGGGGGTGAGGGGTGAAAAACTGTTTTTT	CASTTRGVRGEKLFF
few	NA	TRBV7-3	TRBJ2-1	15	TGTGCCAGCAGCTTGACGGGACTCGCCTACAATGAGCAGTTCTTC	CASSLTGLAYNEQFF
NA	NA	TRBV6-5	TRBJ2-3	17	TGTGCCAGCAGTTATGAGGGTATTCTTAGGGCCACAGATACGCAGTATTTT	CASSYEGILRATDTQYF
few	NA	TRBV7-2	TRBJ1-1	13	TGTGCCAGCAGCTTAGCCGGGATCACTGAAGCTTTCTTT	CASSLAGITEAFF
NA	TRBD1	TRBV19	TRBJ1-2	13	TGTGCCAGTAGCAGAGACAGGGGGCGAGGCTACACCTTC	CASSRDRGRGYTF
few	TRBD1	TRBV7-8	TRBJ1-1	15	TGTGCCAGCAGCCTCTACGAAGGGGGCACGATGGAGGCTTTCTTT	CASSLYEGGTMEAFF
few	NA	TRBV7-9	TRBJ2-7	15	TGTGCCAGCAGTAAAGGCGGCCCCCTCGAGGACGAGCAGTACTTC	CASSKGGPLEDEQYF
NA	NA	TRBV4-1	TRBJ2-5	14	TGCGCCAGCAGCCAAGGGACAACCCAAGAGACCCAGTACTTC	CASSQGTTQETQYF
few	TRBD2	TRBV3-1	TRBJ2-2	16	TGTGCCAGCAGCCTGAGGACTAGCGGGAGGTCCGGGGAGCTGTTTTTT	CASSLRTSGRSGELFF
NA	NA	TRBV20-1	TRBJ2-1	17	TGCAGTGCTAGAGATCCCCGGGATCGGAGGACAATCGATGAGCAGTTCTTC	CSARDPRDRRTIDEQFF
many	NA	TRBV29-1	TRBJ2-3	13	TGCAGCGTTGTTTATCGGGGGAGAGATACGCAGTATTTT	CSVVYRGRDTQYF
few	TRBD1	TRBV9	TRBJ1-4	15	TGTGCCAGCAGTGTAAGCGGGACAGGGGTTGAAAAACTGTTTTTT	CASSVSGTGVEKLFF
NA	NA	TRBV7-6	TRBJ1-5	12	TGTGCCAGCAGTCATGCGAATCAGCCCCAGCATTTT	CASSHANQPQHF
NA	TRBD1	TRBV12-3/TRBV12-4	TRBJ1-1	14	TGTGCCAGCAGATCTGGGACAGTCGCCACTGAAGCTTTCTTT	CASRSGTVATEAFF
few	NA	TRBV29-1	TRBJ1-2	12	TGCAGCCTAAGGACAGACAACTATGGCTACACCTTC	CSLRTDNYGYTF
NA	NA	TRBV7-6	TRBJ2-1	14	TGTGCCAGCAGCTTTCTAGTCGGCTACAATGAGCAGTTCTTC	CASSFLVGYNEQFF
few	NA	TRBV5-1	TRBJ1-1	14	TGCGCCAGCAGTTACTACGACAGTGACACTGAAGCTTTCTTT	CASSYYDSDTEAFF
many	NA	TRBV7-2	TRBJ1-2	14	TGTGCCAGCAGCCCGTCCGCGACCAACTATGGCTACACCTTC	CASSPSATNYGYTF
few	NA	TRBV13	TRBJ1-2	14	TGTGCCAGCAGCCGGGGAGGGAATAACTATGGCTACACCTTC	CASSRGGNNYGYTF
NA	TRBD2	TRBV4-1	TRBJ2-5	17	TGCGCCAGCAGCCAAGGGGGACTAGCGGGGAGACAGGAGACCCAGTACTTC	CASSQGGLAGRQETQYF
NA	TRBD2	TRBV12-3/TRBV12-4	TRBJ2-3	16	TGTGCCAGCAGTTCCCGGCGGGGGGAGGTGGCAGATACGCAGTATTTT	CASSSRRGEVADTQYF
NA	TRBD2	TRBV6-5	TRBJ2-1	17	TGTGCCAGCAGTTACTCGGCCCTAGCGGGAGTATTCGATGAGCAGTTCTTC	CASSYSALAGVFDEQFF
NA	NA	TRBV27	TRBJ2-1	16	TGTGCCAGCAGTTCTCCCAGCGCGAGCTCCTACAATGAGCAGTTCTTC	CASSSPSASSYNEQFF
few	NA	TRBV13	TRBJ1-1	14	TGTGCCAGCAGCTTAGAGGGGGTTGGCACTGAAGCTTTCTTT	CASSLEGVGTEAFF
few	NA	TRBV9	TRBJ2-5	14	TGTGCCAGCAGCGACAGGGTATTCGGAGAGACCCAGTACTTC	CASSDRVFGETQYF
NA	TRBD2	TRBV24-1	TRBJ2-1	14	TGTGCCACCAGGGGACTAGCGGGAGCAAATGAGCAGTTCTTC	CATRGLAGANEQFF
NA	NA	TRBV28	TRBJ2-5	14	TGTGCCATTAATAGACAGATCGCTCAAGAGACCCAGTACTTC	CAINRQIAQETQYF
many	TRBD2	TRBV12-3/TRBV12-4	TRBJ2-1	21	TGTGCCAGCAGTTTAGGGACCGCGGATGGACTAGCGGGGGTTGGATACAATGAGCAGTTCTTC	CASSLGTADGLAGVGYNEQFF
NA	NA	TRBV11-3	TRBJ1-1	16	TGTGCCAGCAGCCTTTTTTTCCCCCGAGGGAACACTGAAGCTTTCTTT	CASSLFFPRGNTEAFF
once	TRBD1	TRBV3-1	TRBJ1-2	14	TGTGCCAGCAGCCATGGGACAGGAGTCTATGGCTACACCTTC	CASSHGTGVYGYTF
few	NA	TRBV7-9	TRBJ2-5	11	TGTGCCAGCTTTGGCGGGTTTTCCCAGTACTTC	CASFGGFSQYF
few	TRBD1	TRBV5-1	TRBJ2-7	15	TGCGCCAGCAGCGGGGGACAGCGAAGATGGTACGAGCAGTACTTC	CASSGGQRRWYEQYF
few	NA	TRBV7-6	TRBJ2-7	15	TGTGCCAGCAGCCCCATACAAAATTCGAACTACGAGCAGTACTTC	CASSPIQNSNYEQYF
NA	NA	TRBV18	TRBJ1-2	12	TGTGCCAGCTCACCAGAGACAGGAGGCTACACCTTC	CASSPETGGYTF
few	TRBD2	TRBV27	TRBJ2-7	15	TGTGCCAGCAGCCTAGTAGCGGGAGTGGTTCGCGAGCAGTACTTC	CASSLVAGVVREQYF